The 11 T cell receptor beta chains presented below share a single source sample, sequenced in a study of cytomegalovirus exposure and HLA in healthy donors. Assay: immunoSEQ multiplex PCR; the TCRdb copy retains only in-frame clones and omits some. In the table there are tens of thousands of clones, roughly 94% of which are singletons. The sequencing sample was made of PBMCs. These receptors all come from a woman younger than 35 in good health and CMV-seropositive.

The CDR3 nucleotides read TGTGCCAGCAGTACTCGACAGGGATCCTATGGCTACACCTTC. Translating gives CASSTRQGSYGYTF. J is TRBJ1-2 and V is TRBV27; 7 positions match TRBD1. V shed 5 bases and J 4 bases; nucleotides not matched to a gene: 7. Looked up from germline, CDR1 is MNHEY and CDR2 is SMNVEV (reference sequence). The CDR3 extends over 14 amino acids.

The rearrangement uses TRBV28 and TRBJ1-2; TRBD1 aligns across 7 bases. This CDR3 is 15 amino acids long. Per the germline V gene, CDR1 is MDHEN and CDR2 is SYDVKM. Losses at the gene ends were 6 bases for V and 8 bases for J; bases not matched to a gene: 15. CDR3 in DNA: TGTGCCAGCAGCTCCACCCCCGACAGGGCAGACGGCTACACCTTC. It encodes CASSSTPDRADGYTF.

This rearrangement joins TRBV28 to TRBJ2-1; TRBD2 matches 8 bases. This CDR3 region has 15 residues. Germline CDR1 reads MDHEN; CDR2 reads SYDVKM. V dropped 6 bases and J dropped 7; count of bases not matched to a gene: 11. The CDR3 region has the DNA TGTGCCAGCAGCCCAGGACTAGCTCTAAGGAATGAGCAGTTCTTC. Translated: CASSPGLALRNEQFF.

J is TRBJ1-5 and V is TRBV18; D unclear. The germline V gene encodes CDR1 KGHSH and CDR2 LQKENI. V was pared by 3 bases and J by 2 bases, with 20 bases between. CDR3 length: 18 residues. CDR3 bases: TGTGCCAGCTCACCCGGGAAAGGCCAACATAGGGGCAATCAGCCCCAGCATTTT. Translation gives CASSPGKGQHRGNQPQHF.

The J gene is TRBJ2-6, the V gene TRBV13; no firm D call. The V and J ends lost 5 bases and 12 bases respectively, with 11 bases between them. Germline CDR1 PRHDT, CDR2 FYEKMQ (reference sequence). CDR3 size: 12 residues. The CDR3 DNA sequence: TGTGCCAGCAGCCACGAAACGGGCGTCCTGACTTTC. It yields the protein CASSHETGVLTF.

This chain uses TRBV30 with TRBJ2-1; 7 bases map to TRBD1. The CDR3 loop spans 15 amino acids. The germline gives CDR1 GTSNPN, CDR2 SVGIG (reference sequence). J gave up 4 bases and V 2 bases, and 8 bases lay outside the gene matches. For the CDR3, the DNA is TGTGCCTGGAGTCCGACAGGGATTTTTTACAATGAGCAGTTCTTC. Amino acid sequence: CAWSPTGIFYNEQFF.

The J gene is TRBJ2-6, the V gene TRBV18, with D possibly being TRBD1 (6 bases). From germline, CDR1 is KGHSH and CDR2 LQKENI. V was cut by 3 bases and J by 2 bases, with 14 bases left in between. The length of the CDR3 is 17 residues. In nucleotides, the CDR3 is TGTGCCAGCTCACCTACCGTTGAGGGGGCTGGGGCCAACGTCCTGACTTTC. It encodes CASSPTVEGAGANVLTF. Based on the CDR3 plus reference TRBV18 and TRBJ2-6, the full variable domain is NAGVMQNPRHLVRRRGQEARLRCSPMKGHSHVYWYRQLPEEGLKFMVYLQKENIIDESGMPKERFSAEFPKEGPSILRIQQVVRGDSAAYFCASSPTVEGAGANVLTFGAGSRLTVL.

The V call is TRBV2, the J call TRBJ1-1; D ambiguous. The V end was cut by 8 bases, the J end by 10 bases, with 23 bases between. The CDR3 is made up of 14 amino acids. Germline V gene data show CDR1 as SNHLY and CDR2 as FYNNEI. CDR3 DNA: TGTGCCAGCGTCGATTCGCCCAGCGTCGCCCGAGCTTTCTTT. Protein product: CASVDSPSVARAFF.

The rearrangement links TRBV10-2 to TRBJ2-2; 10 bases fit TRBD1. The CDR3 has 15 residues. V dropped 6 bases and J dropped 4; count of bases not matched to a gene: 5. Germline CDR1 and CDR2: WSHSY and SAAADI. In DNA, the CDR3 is TGCGCCAGCAGAGACAGGGGGCTGGGCACCGGGGAGCTGTTTTTT. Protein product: CASRDRGLGTGELFF.

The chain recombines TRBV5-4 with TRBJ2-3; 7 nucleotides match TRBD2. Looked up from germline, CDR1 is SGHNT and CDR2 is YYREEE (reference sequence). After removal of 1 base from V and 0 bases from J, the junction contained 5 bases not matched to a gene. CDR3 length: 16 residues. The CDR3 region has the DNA TGTGCCAGCAGCTTGAAGGGGCGGGGGAGCACAGATACGCAGTATTTT. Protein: CASSLKGRGSTDTQYF.

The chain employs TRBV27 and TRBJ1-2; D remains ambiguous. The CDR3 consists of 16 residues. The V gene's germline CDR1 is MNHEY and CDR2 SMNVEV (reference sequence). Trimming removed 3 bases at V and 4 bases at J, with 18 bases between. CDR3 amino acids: CASSFSLGLPSYGYTF. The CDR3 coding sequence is TGTGCCAGCAGTTTTAGTCTGGGCCTCCCCTCCTATGGCTACACCTTC.